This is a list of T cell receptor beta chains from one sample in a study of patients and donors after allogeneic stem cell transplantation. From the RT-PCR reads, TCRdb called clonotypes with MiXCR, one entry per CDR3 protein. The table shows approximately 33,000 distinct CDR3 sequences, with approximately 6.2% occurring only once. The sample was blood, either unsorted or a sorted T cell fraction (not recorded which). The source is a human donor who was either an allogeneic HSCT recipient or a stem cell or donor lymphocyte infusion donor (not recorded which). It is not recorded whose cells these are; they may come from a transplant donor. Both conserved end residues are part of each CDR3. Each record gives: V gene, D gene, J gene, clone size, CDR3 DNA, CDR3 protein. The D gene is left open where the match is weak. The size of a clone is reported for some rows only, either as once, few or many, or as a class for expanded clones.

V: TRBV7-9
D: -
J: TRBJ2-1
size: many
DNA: TGTGCCAGCAGCCCGGACTGGAATGAGCAGTTCTTC
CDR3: CASSPDWNEQFF

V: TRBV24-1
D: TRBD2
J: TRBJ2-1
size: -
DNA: TGTGCCACCAGTGATTTCGGGGGAGGGCGTCTCGGGGTCAATGAGCAGTTCTTC
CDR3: CATSDFGGGRLGVNEQFF

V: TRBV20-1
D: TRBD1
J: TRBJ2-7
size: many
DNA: TGCAGTGCTTCTGCCGGGACAGGGTCCTACGAGCAGTACTTC
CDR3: CSASAGTGSYEQYF

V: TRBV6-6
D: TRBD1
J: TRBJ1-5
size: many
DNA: TGTGCCAGCAGCCAGGGACAGCTTAGCAATCAGCCCCAGCATTTT
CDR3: CASSQGQLSNQPQHF

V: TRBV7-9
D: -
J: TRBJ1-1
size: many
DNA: TGTGCCCTGTACAGGAAGGGGACTGAAGCTTTCTTT
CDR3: CALYRKGTEAFF

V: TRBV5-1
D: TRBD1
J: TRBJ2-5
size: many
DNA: TGCGCCAGCAGCTGGGACAGGGAACAAGAGACCCAGTACTTC
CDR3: CASSWDREQETQYF

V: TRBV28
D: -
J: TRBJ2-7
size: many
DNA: TGTGCCAGCAGTTTAGAGTCGAATGCGGGACTCTACGAGCAGTACTTC
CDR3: CASSLESNAGLYEQYF

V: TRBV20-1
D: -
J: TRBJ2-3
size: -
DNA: TGCAGTGCTAGAGATGAAAGGGGGTGGAAAGATACGCAGTATTTT
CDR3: CSARDERGWKDTQYF

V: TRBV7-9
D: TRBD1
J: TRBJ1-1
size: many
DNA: TGTGCCAGCAGCTCGAGGACAGGGGGCATCACTGAAGCTTTCTTT
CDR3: CASSSRTGGITEAFF

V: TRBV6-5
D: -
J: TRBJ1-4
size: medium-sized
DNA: TGTGCCTCGAGAGATAGACAGACAGAAAAACTGTTTTTT
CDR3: CASRDRQTEKLFF

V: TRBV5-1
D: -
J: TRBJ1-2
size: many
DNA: TGCGCCAGCAGCTTGTTCCCGCCCGGGGTTGATGGCTACACCTTC
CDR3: CASSLFPPGVDGYTF

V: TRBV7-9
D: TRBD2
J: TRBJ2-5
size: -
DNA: TGTGCCAGCAGCACGCTTCTAGCGGGACTGGGGGAGACCCAGTACTTC
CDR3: CASSTLLAGLGETQYF

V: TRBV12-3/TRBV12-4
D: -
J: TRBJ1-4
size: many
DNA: TGTGCCAGCAGTTTGGTCCCAACTGCAACTAATGAAAAACTGTTTTTT
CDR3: CASSLVPTATNEKLFF

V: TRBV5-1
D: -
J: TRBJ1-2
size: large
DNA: TGCGCCAGCAGTGCGGACGGCGACTATGGCTACACCTTC
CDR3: CASSADGDYGYTF

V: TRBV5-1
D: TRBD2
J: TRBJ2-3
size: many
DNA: TGCGCCAGCAGCTGGGGACTAGCGGGAGCTAGCACAGATACGCAGTATTTT
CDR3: CASSWGLAGASTDTQYF

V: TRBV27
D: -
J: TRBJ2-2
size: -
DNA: TGTGCCAGCAGTTTTCGGGGGATGGGCACCGGGGAGCTGTTTTTT
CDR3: CASSFRGMGTGELFF

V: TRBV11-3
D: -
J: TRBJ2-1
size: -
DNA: TGTGCCAGCAGCTTAGATCATCTGAGCAAGTACAATGAGCAGTTCTTC
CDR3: CASSLDHLSKYNEQFF

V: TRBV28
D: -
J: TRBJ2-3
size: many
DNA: TGTGCCAGCAGTTTAGGGGGGGCCGGCGCAGATACGCAGTATTTT
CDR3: CASSLGGAGADTQYF

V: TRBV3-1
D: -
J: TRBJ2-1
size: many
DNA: TGTGCCAGCAGCCAACTGCCCTCGGTAGAGCAGTTCTTC
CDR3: CASSQLPSVEQFF

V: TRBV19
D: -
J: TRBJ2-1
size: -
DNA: TGTGCCAGTAGTATAGAACCGAGCTCCTACAATGAGCAGTTCTTC
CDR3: CASSIEPSSYNEQFF

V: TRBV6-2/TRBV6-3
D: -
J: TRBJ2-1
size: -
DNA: TGTGCCACCCTAAGGCAAAATCGATGGTACAATGAGCAGTTCTTC
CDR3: CATLRQNRWYNEQFF

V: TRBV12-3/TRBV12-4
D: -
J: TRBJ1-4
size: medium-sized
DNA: TGTGCCAGCAGTTTCATGACTGGGCGGGAAAAACTGTTTTTT
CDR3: CASSFMTGREKLFF

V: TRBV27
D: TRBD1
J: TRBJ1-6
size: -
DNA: TGTGCCAGCAGTAACCCGGACAGGGTGGGTTCACCCCTCCACTTT
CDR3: CASSNPDRVGSPLHF

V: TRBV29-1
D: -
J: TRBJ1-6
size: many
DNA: TGCAGCGTTGCCTTTGTCGGTGCTTCACCCCTCCACTTT
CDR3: CSVAFVGASPLHF

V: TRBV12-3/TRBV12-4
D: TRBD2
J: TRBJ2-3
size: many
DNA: TGTGCCAGCAGTCCCAGCAGGCTAGCGGTCCTAAGCACAGATACGCAGTATTTT
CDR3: CASSPSRLAVLSTDTQYF

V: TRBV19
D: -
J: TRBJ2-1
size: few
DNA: TGTGCCAGTAGTATACGGGGGGCGTACTACAATGAGCAGTTCTTC
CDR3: CASSIRGAYYNEQFF

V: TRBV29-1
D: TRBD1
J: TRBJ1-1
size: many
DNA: TGCAGCGTGGAAACAGGGGCAGGCACTGAAGCTTTCTTT
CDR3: CSVETGAGTEAFF

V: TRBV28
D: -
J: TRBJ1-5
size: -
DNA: TGTGCCAGCAGTGCAGGGACACCTAGCAATCAGCCCCAGCATTTT
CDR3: CASSAGTPSNQPQHF

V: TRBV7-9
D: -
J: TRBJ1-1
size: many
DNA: TGTGCCAGCAGCCCGTGGGGGGGTGAAGCTTTCTTT
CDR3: CASSPWGGEAFF

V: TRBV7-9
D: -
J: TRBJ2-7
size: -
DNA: TGTGCCAGCAGCTCACAGATGCTCAGGGACTACGAGCAGTACTTC
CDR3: CASSSQMLRDYEQYF

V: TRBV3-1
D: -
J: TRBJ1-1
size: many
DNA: TGTGCCAGCAGTCCTTCAGCCTTGAACACTGAAGCTTTCTTT
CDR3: CASSPSALNTEAFF

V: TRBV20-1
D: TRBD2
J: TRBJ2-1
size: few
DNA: TGCAGTGCTAGAACAACGGGACTAGCTTCGGAGGGGCAGTTCTTC
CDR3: CSARTTGLASEGQFF

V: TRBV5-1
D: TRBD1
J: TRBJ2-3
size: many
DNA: TGCGCCAGCAGCTTGAGAGCCTCCAACTACAGGGGGGCTACAGATACGCAGTATTTT
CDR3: CASSLRASNYRGATDTQYF

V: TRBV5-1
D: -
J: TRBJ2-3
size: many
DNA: TGCGCCAGCAGCTTGGGACTCGAAGATACGCAGTATTTT
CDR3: CASSLGLEDTQYF

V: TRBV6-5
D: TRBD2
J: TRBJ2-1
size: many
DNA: TGTGCCAGCACCAAGGGGAGGGCAAATGAGCAGTTCTTC
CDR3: CASTKGRANEQFF

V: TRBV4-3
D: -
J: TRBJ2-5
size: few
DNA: TGCGCCAGCAGCCGCCTTAAGTACCAAGAGACCCAGTACTTC
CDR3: CASSRLKYQETQYF

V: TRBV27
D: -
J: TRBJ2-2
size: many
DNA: TGTGCCAGCAAGTTGGGGACTTTGAACACCGGGGAGCTGTTTTTT
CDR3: CASKLGTLNTGELFF